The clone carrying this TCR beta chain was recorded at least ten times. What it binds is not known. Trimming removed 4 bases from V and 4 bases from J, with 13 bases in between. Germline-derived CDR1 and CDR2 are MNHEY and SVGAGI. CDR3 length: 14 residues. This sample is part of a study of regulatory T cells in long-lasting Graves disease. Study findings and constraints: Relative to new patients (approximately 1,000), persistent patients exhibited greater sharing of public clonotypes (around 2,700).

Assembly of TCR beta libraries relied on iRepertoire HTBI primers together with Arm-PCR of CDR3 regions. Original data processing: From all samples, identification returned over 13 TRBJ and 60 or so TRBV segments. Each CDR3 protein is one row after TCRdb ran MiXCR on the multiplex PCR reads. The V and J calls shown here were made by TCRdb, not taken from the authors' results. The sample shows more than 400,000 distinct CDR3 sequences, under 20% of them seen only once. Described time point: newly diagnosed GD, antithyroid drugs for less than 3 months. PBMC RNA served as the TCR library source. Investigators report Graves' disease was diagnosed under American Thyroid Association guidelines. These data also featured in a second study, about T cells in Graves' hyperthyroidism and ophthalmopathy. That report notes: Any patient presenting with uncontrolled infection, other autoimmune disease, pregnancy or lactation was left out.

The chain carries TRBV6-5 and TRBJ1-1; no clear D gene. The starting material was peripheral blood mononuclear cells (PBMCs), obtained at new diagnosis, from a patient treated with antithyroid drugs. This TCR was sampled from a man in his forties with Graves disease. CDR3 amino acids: CASSFNGRGTEAFF. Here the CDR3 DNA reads TGTGCCAGCAGTTTCAATGGACGGGGCACTGAAGCTTTCTTT.